The clone carrying this TCR beta chain came up a few times. What it binds is not known. TCRbeta library preparation incorporated unique molecular identifiers. TCRdb reprocessed the PCR reads via MiXCR and lists one record per CDR3 protein. This table holds about 420,000 distinct CDR3 sequences, around 15% found once. The data were taken from a study of T-cell reconstitution after alpha-beta-depleted transplantation in children. General observations from the study: The study reportedly traced alpha-beta T cells about two months after transplant to several hundred expanded graft clones. Among T cells one year after transplant, newly produced cells accounted for most counts and diversity. High day-60 TCRbeta diversity in some patients came from surviving recipient T cells and thymic progenitors.

Specimen: PBMCs, mostly from graft donor cells, collected 360 days after TCRalphabeta/CD19-depleted stem cell transplant. The TCR was taken from a boy less than two years old who had a stem cell transplant for Wiskott-Aldrich syndrome, so the T cells may come from the graft donor.

DNA of the CDR3: TGTGCCTGGAGCCGTTCTATCACAGATACGCAGTATTTT. It translates to CAWSRSITDTQYF. The rearrangement joins TRBV30 to TRBJ2-3; no reliable D call. The CDR3 extends over 13 amino acids. V was pared by 3 bases and J by 2 bases, with 9 bases between. Germline V CDR1 and CDR2: GTSNPN, SVGIG (reference sequence).